What follows are 20 T cell receptor beta chains derived from one specimen sequenced in a study of shared clonotypes between healthy human individuals. Sequenced by immunoSEQ multiplex PCR; TCRdb stores in-frame clones only, minus some. Of over a million clones in the sample, roughly 97% were seen once. The sequencing sample was made of naive CD4+ T cells sorted from blood. The subset denotes: CD45RA+ positively selected. These receptors all come from a man aged 30-40 years in good health.

The V and J genes are TRBV15 and TRBJ1-5; possibly TRBD1 for D (5 bases). This CDR3 contains 13 residues. Germline values: CDR1 LNHNV, CDR2 YYDKDF (reference sequence). The V gene lost 6 bases and the J gene lost 6 bases, with 12 bases spanning the gap. The CDR3 DNA reads TGTGCCACCAGTACCCGGGGGGTTCAGCCCCAGCATTTT. It specifies CATSTRGVQPQHF.

The V call is TRBV6-1, the J call TRBJ2-7; D is possibly TRBD1 (5 bases). Germline CDR1 and CDR2: MNHNS and SASEGT. Trimming left V 3 bases short and J 3 bases short, with 18 bases between. The CDR3 contains 16 residues. This CDR3 reads CASSDPQGWVDYEQYF. The CDR3 coding sequence is TGTGCCAGCAGTGACCCTCAGGGTTGGGTTGACTACGAGCAGTACTTC.

The rearrangement links TRBV28 to TRBJ2-1, with 9 bases matching TRBD1. V trimming: 4 bases; J trimming: 8 bases; junction bases outside the gene matches: 12. The V gene's germline CDR1 is MDHEN and CDR2 SYDVKM. This CDR3 region has 16 residues. The CDR3 region has the DNA TGTGCCAGCAGTTACTTCCCGGGACAGGGTAGCTATGAGCAGTTCTTC. This gives the protein CASSYFPGQGSYEQFF.

The chain carries TRBV29-1 and TRBJ1-2, with a tentative D call TRBD1 (5 bases). This CDR3 has 11 amino acids. Trimming removed 6 bases at V and 9 bases at J, with 14 bases between. Germline lookup yields CDR1 SQVTM and CDR2 ANQGSEA. This CDR3 is CSVLAGISYTF. In nucleotides, the CDR3 is TGCAGCGTCCTGGCAGGGATTAGCTACACCTTC. The full variable domain, its missing parts supplied by reference TRBV29-1 and TRBJ1-2, is SAVISQKPSRDICQRGTSLTIQCQVDSQVTMMFWYRQQPGQSLTLIATANQGSEATYESGFVIDKFPISRPNLTFSTLTVSNMSPEDSSIYLCSVLAGISYTFGSGTRLTVV.

This chain connects TRBV9 to TRBJ2-1; 10 bases map to TRBD2. In germline, CDR1 is SGDLS, CDR2 YYNGEE. This CDR3 has 16 residues. Trimming at V came to 3 bases and at J to 5 bases, leaving 8 bases not matched to a gene. The CDR3 reads CASSGSSGRADNEQFF. The CDR3 DNA reads as TGTGCCAGCAGCGGATCAAGCGGGAGGGCCGACAATGAGCAGTTCTTC.

The gene calls are TRBV10-2 and TRBJ2-7; 14 bases are a match to TRBD2. This CDR3 contains 20 residues. CDR1 and CDR2 (germline): WSHSY, SAAADI. Trimming took 6 bases from V and 3 from J; bases not matched to a gene: 19. The chain's CDR3 is CASSLILPTSGRASDYEQYF. The CDR3 DNA sequence: TGCGCCAGCAGCCTCATCTTACCGACTAGCGGGAGGGCCTCCGACTACGAGCAGTACTTC.

There are a few counts of this clone. This rearrangement joins TRBV28 to TRBJ1-5; TRBD1 matches at 8 bases. The CDR3 has 14 amino acids. The J segment lost 5 bases and the V segment lost 7 bases, leaving 7 bases of the junction unmatched. CDR1 and CDR2 from the germline V gene are MDHEN and SYDVKM. The CDR3 loop reads CASTRQQGDQPQHF. In nucleotides, the CDR3 is TGTGCCAGCACCCGCCAACAGGGGGATCAGCCCCAGCATTTT.

J is TRBJ2-1 and V is TRBV5-1; 9 bases fit TRBD2. CDR1 SGHRS and CDR2 YFSETQ come from the germline V gene. The CDR3 extends over 16 amino acids. V shed 7 bases and J 4 bases; nucleotides not matched to a gene: 12. CDR3 sequence (DNA): TGCGCCAGCCTCCCCCGGAGCGGGAGGTTTTACAATGAGCAGTTCTTC. It translates to CASLPRSGRFYNEQFF.

The J gene is TRBJ1-5, the V gene TRBV2; D is possibly TRBD1 (6 bases). Germline values: CDR1 SNHLY, CDR2 FYNNEI. V lost 5 bases to trimming and J lost 3 bases, with 14 bases between them. The CDR3 consists of 15 residues. DNA for the CDR3: TGTGCCAGCAGTACAGGGAAGGTAAACAATCAGCCCCAGCATTTT. This codes for CASSTGKVNNQPQHF.

To note about this clone: The same CDR3 is also encoded by other DNA sequences in this sample. V is TRBV7-6 and J is TRBJ2-2, with 9 bases aligning to TRBD1. Germline V CDR1 and CDR2: SGHVS, FNYEAQ. The trim removed 5 bases at V and 5 bases at J, leaving 12 bases unmatched. The CDR3 sequence is 17 residues long. DNA for the CDR3: TGTGCCAGCAGCGCCGTGGTGACAGGGGGGCGGACCGGGGAGCTGTTTTTT. Translating gives CASSAVVTGGRTGELFF. Together with reference TRBV7-6 and TRBJ2-2, the CDR3 gives the full variable domain: GAGVSQSPRYKVTKRGQDVALRCDPISGHVSLYWYRQALGQGPEFLTYFNYEAQQDKSGLPNDRFSAERPEGSISTLTIQRTEQRDSAMYRCASSAVVTGGRTGELFFGEGSRLTVL.

V usage is TRBV4-1 and J usage is TRBJ2-7; no firm D call. This CDR3 is built from 12 residues. The V and J ends lost 3 bases and 3 bases respectively, with 6 bases between them. Per germline, CDR1 MGHRA and CDR2 YSYEKL. This chain's CDR3 is CASSQAHYEQYF. CDR3 coding DNA: TGCGCCAGCAGCCAGGCCCACTACGAGCAGTACTTC.

The gene calls are TRBV9 and TRBJ1-2; D not resolved. The CDR3 sequence is 15 residues long. Germline V gene data show CDR1 as SGDLS and CDR2 as YYNGEE. The V end was cut by 2 bases, the J end by 7 bases, with 18 bases between. The CDR3, as DNA: TGTGCCAGCAGCGTCGAAATGGTCGAAAGTGCTGGCTACACCTTC. Translated, it gives CASSVEMVESAGYTF.

The gene calls are TRBV7-6 and TRBJ2-2; no definite D call. The CDR3 contains 16 residues. Germline CDR1 and CDR2: SGHVS and FNYEAQ. V lost 3 bases, J lost 0 bases, and 11 bases lay in between. CDR3 DNA sequence: TGTGCCAGCAGCTTCGGTGGCTCGACGAACACCGGGGAGCTGTTTTTT. Translating gives CASSFGGSTNTGELFF.

The chain links TRBV7-2 to TRBJ2-1; tentatively, D is TRBD1 (6 bases). The V gene lost 1 base and the J gene lost 4 bases, with 11 bases spanning the gap. CDR3 length: 15 residues. The germline gives CDR1 SGHTA, CDR2 FQGNSA. CDR3 nucleotides: TGTGCCAGCAGCTTAGAAGGGACATTATACAATGAGCAGTTCTTC. It yields the protein CASSLEGTLYNEQFF.

This CDR3 is CAYTGVENNEQFF. In nucleotides, the CDR3 is TGTGCCTATACCGGAGTGGAGAACAATGAGCAGTTCTTC. V and J are TRBV30 and TRBJ2-1; D is uncertain. The V end was cut by 7 bases, the J end by 5 bases, with 15 bases between. This CDR3 has 13 amino acids. Germline CDR1 and CDR2: GTSNPN and SVGIG (reference sequence).

V and J are TRBV19 and TRBJ2-1; D may correspond to TRBD1 or TRBD2 (6 bases each). The CDR3 runs to 14 residues. Per the germline V gene, CDR1 is LNHDA and CDR2 is SQIVND (reference sequence). V was clipped by 4 bases and J by 4 bases, with 11 bases between them. The CDR3 reads CASSTQGTYNEQFF. The CDR3 nucleotides read TGTGCCAGTAGTACCCAGGGGACTTACAATGAGCAGTTCTTC.

This chain joins TRBV18 and TRBJ2-5, with D possibly being TRBD2 (6 bases). Germline CDR1 and CDR2: KGHSH and LQKENI. The CDR3 runs to 13 residues. The V gene lost 6 bases and the J gene lost 2 bases, with 10 bases spanning the gap. The CDR3 here is CASSRRGQETQYF. CDR3 coding DNA: TGTGCCAGCTCGCGCCGGGGGCAAGAGACCCAGTACTTC.

In nucleotides, the CDR3 is TGTGCCAGCAGCTTACAGAGCTCCTACAATGAGCAGTTCTTC. Translation gives CASSLQSSYNEQFF. V and J are TRBV11-3 and TRBJ2-1; D unclear. With 2 bases removed from V and 0 bases from J, the gap between germline ends came to 5 bases. The germline V gene encodes CDR1 SGHNT and CDR2 YENEEA. The length of the CDR3 is 14 residues. Full variable domain (rest looked up from reference TRBV11-3 and TRBJ2-1): EAGVVQSPRYKIIEKKQPVAFWCNPISGHNTLYWYLQNLGQGPELLIRYENEEAVDDSQLPKDRFSAERLKGVDSTLKIQPAELGDSAVYLCASSLQSSYNEQFFGPGTRLTVL.

The chain couples TRBV7-9 to TRBJ2-2; a possible D gene is TRBD1 (6 bases). Germline assignment: CDR1 SEHNR and CDR2 FQNEAQ (reference sequence). V was trimmed by 0 bases and J by 5 bases, leaving 16 bases between them. The CDR3 is made up of 17 amino acids. CDR3 nucleotide sequence: TGTGCCAGCAGCTTAGCTCTACAGGGATCCAGAACCGGGGAGCTGTTTTTT. It encodes CASSLALQGSRTGELFF. The whole variable domain, remainder taken from reference TRBV7-9 and TRBJ2-2, is DTGVSQNPRHKITKRGQNVTFRCDPISEHNRLYWYRQTLGQGPEFLTYFQNEAQLEKSRLLSDRFSAERPKGSFSTLEIQRTEQGDSAMYLCASSLALQGSRTGELFFGEGSRLTVL.

This CDR3 reads CASRRQWGATNEKLFF. DNA for the CDR3: TGCGCCAGCAGACGCCAATGGGGCGCAACTAATGAAAAACTGTTTTTT. The V and J genes are TRBV5-1 and TRBJ1-4; D may be TRBD1 (5 bases). The V end lost 5 bases, the J end lost 0 bases, and 14 bases lay between the germline ends. From germline, CDR1 is SGHRS and CDR2 YFSETQ. This CDR3 is 16 amino acids long. Full variable domain (remainder filled in from reference TRBV5-1 and TRBJ1-4): KAGVTQTPRYLIKTRGQQVTLSCSPISGHRSVSWYQQTPGQGLQFLFEYFSETQRNKGNFPGRFSGRQFSNSRSEMNVSTLELGDSALYLCASRRQWGATNEKLFFGSGTQLSVL.